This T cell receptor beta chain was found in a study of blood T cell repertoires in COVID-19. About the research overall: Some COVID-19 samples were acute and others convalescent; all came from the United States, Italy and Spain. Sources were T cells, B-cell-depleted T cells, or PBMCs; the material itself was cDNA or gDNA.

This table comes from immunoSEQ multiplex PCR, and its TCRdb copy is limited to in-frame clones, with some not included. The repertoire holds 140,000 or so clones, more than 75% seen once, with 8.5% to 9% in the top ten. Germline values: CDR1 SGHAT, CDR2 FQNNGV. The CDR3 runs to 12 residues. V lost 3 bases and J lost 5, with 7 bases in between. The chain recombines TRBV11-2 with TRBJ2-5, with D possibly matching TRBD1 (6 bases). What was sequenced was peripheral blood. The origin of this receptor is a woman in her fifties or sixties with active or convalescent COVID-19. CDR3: CASSLGAETQYF. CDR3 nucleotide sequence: TGTGCCAGCAGCTTGGGGGCGGAGACCCAGTACTTC.